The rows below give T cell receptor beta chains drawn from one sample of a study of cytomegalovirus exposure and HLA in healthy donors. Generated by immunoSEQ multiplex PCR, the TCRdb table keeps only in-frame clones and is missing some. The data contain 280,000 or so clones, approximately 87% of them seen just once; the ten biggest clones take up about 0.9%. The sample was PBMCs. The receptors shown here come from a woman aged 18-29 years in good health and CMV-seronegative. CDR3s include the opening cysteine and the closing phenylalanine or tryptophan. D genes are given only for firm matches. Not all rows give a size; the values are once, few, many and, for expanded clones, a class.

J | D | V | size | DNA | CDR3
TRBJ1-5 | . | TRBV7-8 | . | TGTGCCAGCAGCTTAATTCGGGGTCAGCCCCAGCATTTT | CASSLIRGQPQHF
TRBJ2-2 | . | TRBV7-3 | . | TGTGCCAGCAGCCCCTACGGGAGCACCGGGGAGCTGTTTTTT | CASSPYGSTGELFF
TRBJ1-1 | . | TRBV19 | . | TGTGCCAGTAGTAACCAGGTTGGTTGGAACACTGAAGCTTTCTTT | CASSNQVGWNTEAFF
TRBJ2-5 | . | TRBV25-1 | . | TGTGCCAGCAGTAGAGGGGGAGTTCAAGAGACCCAGTACTTC | CASSRGGVQETQYF
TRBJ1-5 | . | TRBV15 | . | TGTGCCACCAGCACCTTGGACAGTCCCAATCAGCCCCAGCATTTT | CATSTLDSPNQPQHF
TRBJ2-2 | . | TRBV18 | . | TGTGCCAGCTCACCCTGGTTGGTGTCGCGGCGGGAATTAACCGGGGAGCTGTTTTTT | CASSPWLVSRRELTGELFF
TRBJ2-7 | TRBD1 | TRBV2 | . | TGTGCCAGCAGTGATTATCCGACAGGGGATTCCTACGAGCAGTACTTC | CASSDYPTGDSYEQYF
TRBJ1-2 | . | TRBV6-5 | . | TGTGCCAGCAGTTTAGCCGGCCAAAGCTACACCTTC | CASSLAGQSYTF
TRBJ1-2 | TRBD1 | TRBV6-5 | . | TGTGCCAGCAGTTACGCCGGGACAGCCTATGGCTACACCTTC | CASSYAGTAYGYTF
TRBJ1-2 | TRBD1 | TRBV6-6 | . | TGTGCCAGCAGTTACACCGGGACAGGGGCCTACGGCTACACCTTC | CASSYTGTGAYGYTF
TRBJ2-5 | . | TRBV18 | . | TGTGCCAGCTCACCACGGTCCCCTGGGGGGGAGACCCAGTACTTC | CASSPRSPGGETQYF
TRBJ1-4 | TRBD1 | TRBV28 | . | TGTGCCAGCAGCCCGGGACAGTCAGAAAAACTGTTTTTT | CASSPGQSEKLFF
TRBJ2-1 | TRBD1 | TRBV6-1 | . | TGTGCCAGCAGTGGACAGGGTAACAATGAGCAGTTCTTC | CASSGQGNNEQFF
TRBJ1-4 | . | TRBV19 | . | TGTGCCAGCCGGGTCCCTAATGAAAAACTGTTTTTT | CASRVPNEKLFF
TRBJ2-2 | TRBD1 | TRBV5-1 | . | TGCGCCAGCAGCCCCGGACAGGGTTGGGGCGGGGAGCTGTTTTTT | CASSPGQGWGGELFF
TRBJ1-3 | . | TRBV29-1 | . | TGCAGCGTTGAGGTCGGTCGGGGATCTGGAAACACCATATATTTT | CSVEVGRGSGNTIYF
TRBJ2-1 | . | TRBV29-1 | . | TGCAGCGTGATTAGACGGGAGACCTTAGGCAATGAGCAGTTCTTC | CSVIRRETLGNEQFF
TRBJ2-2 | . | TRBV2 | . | TGTGCCAGCAGGCCGACAGGGAGGGGGGAGCTGTTTTTT | CASRPTGRGELFF
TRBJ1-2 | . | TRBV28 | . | TGTGCCAGCGGTAGAAATTGGGGGGGCGCTGGCTATGGCTACACCTTC | CASGRNWGGAGYGYTF
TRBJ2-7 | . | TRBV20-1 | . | TGCAGTGCTACCAGTCTCCTCGAGCAGTACTTC | CSATSLLEQYF
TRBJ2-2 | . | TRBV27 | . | TGTGCCAGCAGTTTTCTGACAGGGAACACCGGGGAGCTGTTTTTT | CASSFLTGNTGELFF
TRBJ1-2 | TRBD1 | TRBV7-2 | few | TGTGCCAGCAGCTCCCGACAGGGCGGCTATGGCTACACCTTC | CASSSRQGGYGYTF
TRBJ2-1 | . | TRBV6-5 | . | TGTGCCAGCAGTTACTTGCTTGGAGGCCCAGGGGATGAGCAGTTCTTC | CASSYLLGGPGDEQFF
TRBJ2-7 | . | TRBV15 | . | TGTGCCACCAGCAGAGAGTCCCCTAACGAGCAGTACTTC | CATSRESPNEQYF
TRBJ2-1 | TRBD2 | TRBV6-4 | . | TGTGCCAGCAGTGCCGGGACTAACAATGAGCAGTTCTTC | CASSAGTNNEQFF
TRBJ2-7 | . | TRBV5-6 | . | TGTGCCAGCAGCCTACAGCTTGGAAATACAAAGTACGAGCAGTACTTC | CASSLQLGNTKYEQYF
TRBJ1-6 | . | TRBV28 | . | TGTGCCAGCCGCGAGGGGGTATCCTATAATTCACCCCTCCACTTT | CASREGVSYNSPLHF
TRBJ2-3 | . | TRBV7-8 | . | TGTGCCAGTAGCAACAGCTTCCCCCGGGGAGATACGCAGTATTTT | CASSNSFPRGDTQYF
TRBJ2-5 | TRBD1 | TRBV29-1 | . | TGCAGCTCTCAGGGACAGGGGGGGGAGACCCAGTACTTC | CSSQGQGGETQYF
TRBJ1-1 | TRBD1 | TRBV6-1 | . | TGTGCCAGCAGTCCCAGACAGGGGCCCACTGAAGCTTTCTTT | CASSPRQGPTEAFF
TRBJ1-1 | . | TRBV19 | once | TGTGCCAGTAGTATGGGGACAAGTAACACTGAAGCTTTCTTT | CASSMGTSNTEAFF
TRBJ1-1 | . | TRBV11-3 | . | TGTGCCAGCAGTGCAGGGGAGCGCACTGAAGCTTTCTTT | CASSAGERTEAFF
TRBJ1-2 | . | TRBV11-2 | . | TGTGCCAGCAGCTACCCCCGACAGAGGAGTAACTATGGCTACACCTTC | CASSYPRQRSNYGYTF
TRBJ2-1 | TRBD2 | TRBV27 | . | TGTGCCAGCAGTTTAAGGGCGGGAGCCCTCTCCTACAATGAGCAGTTCTTC | CASSLRAGALSYNEQFF
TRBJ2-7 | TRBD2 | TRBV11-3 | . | TGTGCCAGCAGCTGTGGGCTAGCGGAATACTACGAGCAGTACTTC | CASSCGLAEYYEQYF
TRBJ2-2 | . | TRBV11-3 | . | TGTGCCAGCAGCTTCCAACAGGGCCGGGAGCTGTTTTTT | CASSFQQGRELFF
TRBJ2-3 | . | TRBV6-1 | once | TGTGCCAGCAGTCTCCGGGATCAGGGGTCAGATACGCAGTATTTT | CASSLRDQGSDTQYF
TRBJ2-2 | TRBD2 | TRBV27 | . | TGTGCCAGCAGTACACTATCGGGACTAGCGACTCCGTCGAACACCGGGGAGCTGTTTTTT | CASSTLSGLATPSNTGELFF
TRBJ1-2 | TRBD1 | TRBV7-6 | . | TGTGCCAGCAGCCCGACAGGGAACTATGGCTACACCTTC | CASSPTGNYGYTF
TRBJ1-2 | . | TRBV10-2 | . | TGCGCCAGCACCCGGGACACTAACTATGGCTACACCTTC | CASTRDTNYGYTF
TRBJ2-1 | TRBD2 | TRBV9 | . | TGTGCCAGCGCGGAAGCGGGGGACGGCGATGAGCAGTTCTTC | CASAEAGDGDEQFF
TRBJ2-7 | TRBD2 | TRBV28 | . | TGTGCCAGCACTTCCCCGATCGGACTAGAGTACGAGCAGTACTTC | CASTSPIGLEYEQYF
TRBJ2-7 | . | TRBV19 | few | TGTGCCAGTAGTATTAGGTCTGCGGGAATCTACGAGCAGTACTTC | CASSIRSAGIYEQYF
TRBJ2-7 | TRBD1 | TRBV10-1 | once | TGCGCCAGCAGCCGGGACAGGGTAGGCGAGCAGTACTTC | CASSRDRVGEQYF
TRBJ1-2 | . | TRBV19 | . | TGTGCCAGTAGTATAGTGAGGATGGTATGGCCAGGGGGCTACACCTTC | CASSIVRMVWPGGYTF
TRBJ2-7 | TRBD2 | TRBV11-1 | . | TGTGCCAGCAGCCCGGCCTTGACTAGCGGGAGATCTTACGAGCAGTACTTC | CASSPALTSGRSYEQYF
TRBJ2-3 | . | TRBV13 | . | TGTGCCAGCAGCCCACACAGGCAAGATACGCAGTATTTT | CASSPHRQDTQYF
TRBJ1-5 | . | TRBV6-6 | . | TGTGCCAGCAAACAGGGTAGCAATCAGCCCCAGCATTTT | CASKQGSNQPQHF
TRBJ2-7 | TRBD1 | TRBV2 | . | TGTGCCAGCAGGGTGACAGGGGGCTACGAGCAGTACTTC | CASRVTGGYEQYF
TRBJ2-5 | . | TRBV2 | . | TGTGCCAGCAGAGATCCGACAGGTTTAGAGACCCAGTACTTC | CASRDPTGLETQYF
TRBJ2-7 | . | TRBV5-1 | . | TGCGCCAGCAGCTTGACGGGTCCTAGCTCCTACGAGCAGTACTTC | CASSLTGPSSYEQYF
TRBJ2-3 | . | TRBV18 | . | TGTGCCAGCTCACCACCGATGGGAGTTTCTACAGATACGCAGTATTTT | CASSPPMGVSTDTQYF
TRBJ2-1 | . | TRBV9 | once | TGTGCCAGCAGCAGAGAAAATGAGCAGTTCTTC | CASSRENEQFF
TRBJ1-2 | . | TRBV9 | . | TGTGCCAGCAGCGACAGGGCCCATGGCTACACCTTC | CASSDRAHGYTF
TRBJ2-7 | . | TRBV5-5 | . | TGTGCCAGCAGCTTGGCCGCAGGGGGGTCCTACGAGCAGTACTTC | CASSLAAGGSYEQYF
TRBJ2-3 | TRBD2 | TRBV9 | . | TGTGCCAGCAGCGCAGTAGCGGGTAGAACAGATACGCAGTATTTT | CASSAVAGRTDTQYF
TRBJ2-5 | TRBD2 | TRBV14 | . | TGTGCCAGCAGCCAAACTGGACTAGCGGGGGGTATTAAGACCCAGTACTTC | CASSQTGLAGGIKTQYF
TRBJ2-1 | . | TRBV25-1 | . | TGTGCCAGCAGCCTTTTTTCCGGTAATGAGCAGTTCTTC | CASSLFSGNEQFF
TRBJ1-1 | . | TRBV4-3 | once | TGCGCCAGCAGCCAAGGTGGACAAATGAACACTGAAGCTTTCTTT | CASSQGGQMNTEAFF
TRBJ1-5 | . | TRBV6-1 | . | TGTGCCAGCAGTGAGTTGTCCAACTATAGCAATCAGCCCCAGCATTTT | CASSELSNYSNQPQHF